The T cell receptor (beta chain) described here comes from a study of sequential checkpoint blockade in melanoma. On the study more broadly: Both treatment sequences were followed by maintenance nivolumab. After nivolumab or ipilimumab alone, some 20 patients had week-13 rebiopsies. Findings and limits, study-wide: Tumor T-cell fraction and clonality correlated with PD-L1 and CD8+ counts.

Regarding treatment: randomized to nivolumab then ipilimumab (arm A) or the reverse (arm B). DNA-damaging chemotherapy had not been given to any patient beforehand. There are many counts of this clone. Its antigen is as yet unknown. The repertoire was sequenced with immunoSEQ multiplex PCR; TCRdb's copy has only in-frame clones and lacks some. The table records tens of thousands of clones, 25% to 35% of them present only once. The CDR3 loop spans 17 amino acids. Trimming removed 4 bases from V and 9 bases from J; junction bases left unmatched: 16. Germline assignment: CDR1 SGHNT and CDR2 YENEEA. The chain combines TRBV11-3 with TRBJ2-2, with 8 bases identical to TRBD1. This clonotype originated in a human donor with melanoma. Sequencing used tumor tissue (inferred from file names), obtained from a patient given nivolumab and ipilimumab in sequence. Written as DNA, the CDR3 is TGTGCCAGCAGCTCCGTGACAGGGGTCCGACGGTGGCGGGAGCTGTTTTTT. It specifies CASSSVTGVRRWRELFF. The full variable domain, completed using reference TRBV11-3 and TRBJ2-2, is EAGVVQSPRYKIIEKKQPVAFWCNPISGHNTLYWYLQNLGQGPELLIRYENEEAVDDSQLPKDRFSAERLKGVDSTLKIQPAELGDSAVYLCASSSVTGVRRWRELFFGEGSRLTVL.